The rows below give T cell receptor beta chains drawn from one sample of a study of T cells in Graves' hyperthyroidism and ophthalmopathy. Via MiXCR, TCRdb re-called the multiplex PCR reads, giving one row per CDR3 protein. The table lists approximately 610,000 distinct CDR3 sequences, roughly 14% of them singletons, with 3.5% to 4.5% in the top ten. Specimen: blood. All receptors derive from a woman aged 40 to 55 with Graves' ophthalmopathy. The CDR3 runs from the conserved cysteine through the conserved F or W. Each record gives: CDR3 length, V gene, J gene, D gene, clone size, CDR3 protein, CDR3 DNA. The D gene is left open where the match is weak. Expanded clones are given a class, and other clones once, few, many or no size at all.

>13|TRBV28|TRBJ2-7|TRBD1|many
CASRTTGVGEQYF
TGTGCCAGCAGAACTACAGGGGTGGGCGAGCAGTACTTC
>15|TRBV15|TRBJ2-7|.|few
CATSRERGENYEQYF
TGTGCCACCAGCAGAGAAAGAGGGGAGAACTACGAGCAGTACTTC
>14|TRBV27|TRBJ1-2|.|many
CASSLRGARNGYTF
TGTGCCAGCAGTTTAAGGGGGGCGCGAAATGGCTACACCTTC
>14|TRBV6-2/TRBV6-3|TRBJ2-2|.|many
CASSSAPNTGELFF
TGTGCCAGCAGCTCTGCCCCCAACACCGGGGAGCTGTTTTTT
>16|TRBV10-3|TRBJ2-2|TRBD2|many
CAISGGGGAATGELFF
TGTGCCATCAGTGGTGGCGGGGGAGCAGCTACCGGGGAGCTGTTTTTT
>13|TRBV7-9|TRBJ2-2|.|.
CAGRAETTGELFF
TGTGCCGGGCGGGCAGAGACCACCGGGGAGCTGTTTTTT
>15|TRBV7-2|TRBJ2-1|.|many
CASSLNWGLGNEQFF
TGTGCCAGCAGCTTAAATTGGGGACTCGGCAATGAGCAGTTCTTC
>13|TRBV9|TRBJ2-5|.|many
CASTRLDEETQYF
TGTGCCAGCACCCGACTGGACGAAGAGACCCAGTACTTC
>14|TRBV15|TRBJ2-7|TRBD1|many
CATSTLDRVVEQYF
TGTGCCACCAGCACTCTCGACAGGGTGGTCGAGCAGTACTTC
>15|TRBV11-2|TRBJ2-7|.|many
CASSLEQGRTYEQYF
TGTGCCAGCAGCTTAGAACAGGGGAGGACCTACGAGCAGTACTTC
>14|TRBV12-3/TRBV12-4|TRBJ1-2|.|many
CASSLSGDSGGYTF
TGTGCCAGCAGTTTATCGGGAGATTCTGGTGGCTACACCTTC
>15|TRBV28|TRBJ1-2|.|many
CASSSENRKIYGYTF
TGTGCCAGCAGTTCGGAGAACAGGAAAATTTATGGCTACACCTTC
>16|TRBV6-5|TRBJ1-2|.|many
CASSYSAPVLNYGYTF
TGTGCCAGCAGTTACTCCGCACCAGTCCTTAACTATGGCTACACCTTC
>13|TRBV15|TRBJ1-1|.|many
CATSGLGQTEAFF
TGTGCCACCAGCGGATTAGGACAGACCGAAGCTTTCTTT
>13|TRBV7-9|TRBJ1-5|.|many
CASSFGQYQPQHF
TGTGCCAGCAGCTTTGGACAGTATCAGCCCCAGCATTTT
>16|TRBV4-1|TRBJ2-7|.|many
CASSQHSLPNSYEQYF
TGCGCCAGCAGCCAACACAGCTTACCTAACTCCTACGAGCAGTACTTC
>15|TRBV6-2/TRBV6-3|TRBJ2-7|TRBD2|many
CASSYTRGGFGEQYF
TGTGCCAGCAGTTACACGAGGGGAGGGTTCGGCGAGCAGTACTTC
>14|TRBV19|TRBJ1-1|.|.
CASQVWGGNTEAFF
TGTGCCAGTCAAGTATGGGGAGGGAACACTGAAGCTTTCTTT
>13|TRBV29-1|TRBJ2-2|.|.
CSARRFHTGELFF
TGCAGCGCCCGACGGTTTCACACCGGGGAGCTGTTTTTT
>17|TRBV19|TRBJ2-2|TRBD2|many
CASSRGSGTSNTGELFF
TGTGCCAGTAGTAGGGGTAGCGGGACATCGAACACCGGGGAGCTGTTTTTT
>13|TRBV20-1|TRBJ2-7|.|many
CSAGDTRTYEQYF
TGCAGTGCTGGGGACACTAGGACCTACGAGCAGTACTTC
>16|TRBV19|TRBJ2-2|TRBD2|.
CASSIGLAGVTGELFF
TGTGCCAGTAGTATCGGGCTAGCGGGAGTTACCGGGGAGCTGTTTTTT
>13|TRBV12-3/TRBV12-4|TRBJ1-2|TRBD1|.
CASSYDRDWGYTF
TGTGCCAGCAGTTACGACAGGGATTGGGGCTACACCTTC
>14|TRBV4-2|TRBJ2-7|.|.
CASSQGENGGEQYF
TGTGCCAGCAGCCAAGGGGAAAATGGGGGCGAGCAGTACTTC
>14|TRBV5-1|TRBJ2-7|TRBD2|.
CASNLAGGFYEQYF
TGCGCCAGCAACTTAGCGGGAGGCTTCTACGAGCAGTACTTC
>14|TRBV6-1|TRBJ2-2|.|many
CASKNRYRSGELFF
TGTGCCAGCAAGAATAGATATAGATCCGGGGAGCTGTTTTTT
>14|TRBV27|TRBJ2-7|.|many
CASSLSEGNYEQYF
TGTGCCAGCAGTTTATCGGAGGGGAACTACGAGCAGTACTTC
>16|TRBV12-3/TRBV12-4|TRBJ2-5|TRBD2|many
CASSSTSGRGSETQYF
TGTGCCAGCAGTTCGACTAGCGGGAGAGGGTCGGAGACCCAGTACTTC
>14|TRBV19|TRBJ1-5|.|many
CASSKRGGNQPQHF
TGTGCCAGTAGTAAGAGGGGGGGGAATCAGCCCCAGCATTTT
>14|TRBV19|TRBJ1-2|.|few
CASSITRTAGGYTF
TGTGCCAGTAGTATTACCAGGACCGCAGGGGGCTACACCTTC
>13|TRBV10-3|TRBJ1-2|TRBD1|many
CATGTGLPGGYTF
TGTGCCACCGGGACAGGACTGCCCGGGGGCTACACCTTC
>19|TRBV6-5|TRBJ2-6|TRBD2|many
CASSYPTSGSLSGANVLTF
TGTGCCAGCAGTTACCCGACTAGCGGATCACTCTCTGGGGCCAACGTCCTGACTTTC
>15|TRBV9|TRBJ2-5|.|.
CASSVDGRPGETQYF
TGTGCCAGCAGCGTAGACGGCCGGCCTGGGGAGACCCAGTACTTC
>12|TRBV29-1|TRBJ2-7|TRBD1|many
CSGGQGRYEQYF
TGCAGCGGCGGACAGGGGAGGTACGAGCAGTACTTC
>13|TRBV29-1|TRBJ1-1|.|many
CSAAAGLNTEAFF
TGCAGCGCCGCTGCGGGCTTGAACACTGAAGCTTTCTTT
>16|TRBV6-1|TRBJ2-2|TRBD1|many
CASGIPGQAPDGELFF
TGTGCCAGCGGGATTCCGGGACAGGCACCCGACGGGGAGCTGTTTTTT
>13|TRBV7-9|TRBJ2-5|.|many
CASSLLERETQYF
TGTGCCAGCAGCTTATTGGAGAGAGAGACCCAGTACTTC
>15|TRBV6-5|TRBJ1-2|TRBD1|.
CASSYSGQGVQGYTF
TGTGCCAGCAGTTATTCGGGACAGGGCGTCCAAGGCTACACCTTC
>18|TRBV20-1|TRBJ2-7|TRBD2|many
CSASPPWGTSGSSYEQYF
TGCAGTGCTAGTCCACCTTGGGGGACTAGCGGGTCCTCCTACGAGCAGTACTTC
>17|TRBV24-1|TRBJ2-6|.|.
CATSDPIKDSGANVLTF
TGTGCCACCAGTGATCCGATTAAGGACTCTGGGGCCAACGTCCTGACTTTC
>15|TRBV28|TRBJ2-2|.|many
CASSSEQGFTGELFF
TGTGCCAGCAGTTCTGAACAGGGATTCACCGGGGAGCTGTTTTTT
>9|TRBV2|TRBJ2-5|.|many
CASGETQYF
TGTGCCAGCGGGGAGACCCAGTACTTC
>14|TRBV28|TRBJ1-2|TRBD1|many
CASTPGGQVYGYTF
TGTGCCAGCACCCCAGGGGGACAGGTCTATGGCTACACCTTC
>18|TRBV15|TRBJ2-2|.|many
CATSRDGRRTDHTGELFF
TGTGCCACCAGCAGAGATGGCCGCCGGACGGACCACACCGGGGAGCTGTTTTTT
>12|TRBV28|TRBJ1-2|TRBD1|many
CASSSDRVGYTF
TGTGCCAGCAGTTCCGACAGGGTCGGCTACACCTTC
>13|TRBV6-2/TRBV6-3|TRBJ1-5|TRBD1|many
CASSLTGGQPQHF
TGTGCCAGCAGTTTGACAGGGGGCCAGCCCCAGCATTTT
>15|TRBV29-1|TRBJ2-6|.|many
CSVAKGSSGANVLTF
TGCAGCGTTGCCAAGGGGAGCTCTGGGGCCAACGTCCTGACTTTC
>14|TRBV12-3/TRBV12-4|TRBJ1-2|TRBD1|once
CASSRQGRFYGYTF
TGTGCCAGCAGCAGACAGGGACGGTTCTATGGCTACACCTTC
>14|TRBV6-1|TRBJ2-7|.|.
CASSAGQLSYEQYF
TGTGCCAGCAGTGCTGGACAGTTAAGCTACGAGCAGTACTTC
>16|TRBV6-1|TRBJ1-5|.|.
CAGRAISGHSNQPQHF
TGTGCCGGCAGGGCCATATCTGGACACTCCAATCAGCCCCAGCATTTT
>14|TRBV6-1|TRBJ1-3|TRBD1|many
CASSPGQTGNTIYF
TGTGCCAGCAGCCCGGGACAGACTGGAAACACCATATATTTT
>14|TRBV28|TRBJ2-5|.|many
CASSSSVGQETQYF
TGTGCCAGCAGTTCATCGGTTGGCCAAGAGACCCAGTACTTC
>20|TRBV7-3|TRBJ2-1|TRBD1|.
CASSPWDRGQQGDPYNEQFF
TGTGCCAGCAGCCCATGGGACAGGGGCCAGCAGGGTGATCCCTACAATGAGCAGTTCTTC
>13|TRBV30|TRBJ2-2|TRBD2|many
CAWMGGGTGELFF
TGTGCCTGGATGGGGGGGGGAACCGGGGAGCTGTTTTTT